This entry is about one T cell receptor (beta chain). The CDR3 runs 14 residues. Trimming removed 6 bases at V and 1 base at J, with 13 bases between. Germline V lookup: CDR1 SGDLS, CDR2 YYNGEE. The entry originates in a study of identical twins. TCRdb re-derived calls from the 5' RACE reads in MiXCR, one entry per CDR3 protein. In the table there are about 520,000 distinct CDR3 sequences, roughly a fifth of which are singletons. These sequences were also reported in another study, on T cells expressing NK-cell markers.

Sequenced input: CD4+ T cells sorted from blood. V and J are TRBV9 and TRBJ1-1, with unresolved D. The receptor comes from a woman under 30 in good health. CDR3 sequence reads: CASTNGPTNTEAFF. Written as DNA, the CDR3 is TGTGCCAGCACCAACGGACCCACGAACACTGAAGCTTTCTTT.